A single sample gave rise to the 5 T cell receptor beta chains below, sequenced in a study of CD8 T cells in Susac syndrome. The RNA, about 0.45 to 1 ug, was put through reverse transcription using random hexamers. MiXCR, applied by TCRdb to the immunoSEQ multiplex PCR reads, yields one record per CDR3 protein. The data hold approximately 150,000 distinct CDR3 sequences, with 90% to 97% observed a single time. Sequenced: CD4+ T cells from PBMCs. Receptors were obtained from a human donor with Susac syndrome.

The chain combines TRBV29-1 with TRBJ1-1; the D gene is possibly TRBD1 (6 bases). The CDR3 is 14 amino acids. With 7 bases removed from V and 5 bases from J, the gap between germline ends came to 20 bases. Germline CDR1 reads SQVTM; CDR2 reads ANQGSEA. The DNA of the CDR3 is TGCAGCGCCACCCTACCCAGGGGTAGGACTGAAGCTTTCTTT. Protein: CSATLPRGRTEAFF.

The chain is built from TRBV25-1 and TRBJ2-7, with D unresolved. This CDR3 comprises 13 residues. Trimming stripped 2 bases from V and 4 bases from J, with 9 bases between. Germline CDR1 reads MGHDK; CDR2 reads SYGVNS. CDR3 bases: TGTGCCAGCAGTGAACCCGGGCAGTACGAGCAGTACTTC. Its translation: CASSEPGQYEQYF.

This rearrangement joins TRBV9 to TRBJ2-1; 8 bases agree with TRBD2. Germline CDR1 reads SGDLS; CDR2 reads YYNGEE. The CDR3 contains 15 residues. The junction had 4 bases not matched to a gene; V was cut back by 0 bases and J by 5 bases. The CDR3 here is CASSVEGGRNNEQFF. DNA of the CDR3: TGTGCCAGCAGCGTAGAGGGCGGGAGGAACAATGAGCAGTTCTTC.

The table lists this clonotype with a count of one. The rearrangement links TRBV29-1 to TRBJ2-5; 8 bases map to TRBD1. The V and J ends lost 3 bases and 5 bases, in that order; junction bases with no gene match: 5. The CDR3 is 13 amino acids. CDR1 and CDR2 (germline): SQVTM, ANQGSEA. The CDR3 sequence is CSVENTGGETQYF. The DNA of the CDR3 is TGCAGCGTTGAGAACACAGGGGGGGAGACCCAGTACTTC. Full variable domain (outside the CDR3, taken from reference TRBV29-1 and TRBJ2-5): SAVISQKPSRDICQRGTSLTIQCQVDSQVTMMFWYRQQPGQSLTLIATANQGSEATYESGFVIDKFPISRPNLTFSTLTVSNMSPEDSSIYLCSVENTGGETQYFGPGTRLLVL.

The chain combines TRBV20-1 with TRBJ1-6; TRBD1 matches at 8 bases. The CDR3 is 15 residues long. V dropped 1 base and J dropped 7; count of bases not matched to a gene: 6. Germline lookup yields CDR1 DFQATT and CDR2 SNEGSKA (reference sequence). CDR3 loop: CSARGEQGGNSPLHF. The CDR3 DNA follows: TGCAGTGCTAGAGGTGAACAGGGGGGGAATTCACCCCTCCACTTT.